The present entry profiles one T cell receptor beta chain with its context. The antigen this receptor binds is unknown. No per-base quality is available; no much larger clone lies one base away. This specimen comes from a study of blood T cell repertoires in COVID-19 (dated by TCRdb to the early 2020s). Background for the entire study: Samples from collaborators originated in the United States, Italy and Spain and spanned both the acute and convalescent phases of COVID-19. The prospective study material was composed of cDNA or gDNA derived from T cells, B-cell-depleted T cells, or PBMCs. Deeply sampled blood TCRbeta repertoires from subjects exposed to, actively infected with, or recovered from COVID-19 were included in the dataset. The repertoires were made available in a free public database intended to serve as a resource for research on the immune response to SARS-CoV-2. Samples were obtained from the ongoing ImmuneRACE study (first 160 participants) and from 1,254 subjects provided by 6 global collaborators. A de-identified subject ID, COVID-19 status, age in years and sex were almost always included in the sample metadata. Where available, HLA class I and class II types were taken from metadata supplied by the sample provider and were not determined by assay-based typing. The paper's findings and limits, for the study overall: The amount of clinical and demographic metadata varied by source and participant and was provided uncurated.

In Seattle, one collaborating source enrolled patients while the infection was active and tracked those patients longitudinally over the course of disease. Collaborating institutions collected whole blood in K2EDTA tubes following their own protocols. For TCRbeta analysis, collaborators shipped samples in one of three forms: frozen whole blood, isolated PBMCs, or DNA extracted from either of those sample types. TCRbeta CDR3 regions were amplified from genomic DNA by means of the immunoSEQ Assay, a bias-controlled multiplex PCR. Processing in the source paper ran as follows. Nucleated cell counts per sample were estimated from amplification of reference gene primers within the assay. To quantify the absolute abundance of each unique TCRbeta CDR3 rearrangement, sequence reads were collapsed and filtered. For each sample, productive Simpson clonality was calculated as the square root of Simpson's diversity index over productive rearrangements. This is the immuneACCESS table as TCRdb keeps it, with only in-frame sequences that have V and J called. A part of the clones is gone; compared with another copy, unresolved V genes explain less than half, and the rest is unexplained. V, J and clone size derive from that table, while D and trimming were established from the DNA sequence. Present in this sample are approximately 160,000 clones, more than 75% of which were seen just once. Roughly 0.57% of the sample rests with the top ten.

Here V drops 7 bases and J drops 1 base, and the junction holds 4 bases not matched to any gene. Counted from cysteine to phenylalanine, this CDR3 has 13 amino acids. CDR3 DNA only is kept here, 39 bases in frame from base 1. CDR1 is given as SGHNT and CDR2 as YYREEE, both from the germline V gene (reference sequence). The sequenced sample consisted of peripheral blood. The clonotype originates from a man aged 60-69 years with COVID-19, enrolled during active disease. The sequence is built from TRBV5-4 and TRBJ1-2, and 7 junction bases match TRBD1. The bases read TGTGCCAGCCGGGACAGACTTAACTATGGCTACACCTTC. Its product reads: CASRDRLNYGYTF.